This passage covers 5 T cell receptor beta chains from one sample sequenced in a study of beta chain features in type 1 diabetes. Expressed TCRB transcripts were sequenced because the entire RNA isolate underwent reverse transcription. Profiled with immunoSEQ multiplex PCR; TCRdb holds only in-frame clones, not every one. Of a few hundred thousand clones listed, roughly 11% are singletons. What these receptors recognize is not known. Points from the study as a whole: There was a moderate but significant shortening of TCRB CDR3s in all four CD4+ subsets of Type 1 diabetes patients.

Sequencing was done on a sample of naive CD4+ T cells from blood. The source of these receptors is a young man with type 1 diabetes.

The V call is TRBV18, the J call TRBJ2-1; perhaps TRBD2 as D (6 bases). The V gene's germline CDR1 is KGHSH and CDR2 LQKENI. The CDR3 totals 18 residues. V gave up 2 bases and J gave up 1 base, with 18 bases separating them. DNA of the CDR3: TGTGCCAGCTCACCATTTTTGAGTCCTGGGGGGTCCTACAATGAGCAGTTCTTC. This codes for CASSPFLSPGGSYNEQFF.

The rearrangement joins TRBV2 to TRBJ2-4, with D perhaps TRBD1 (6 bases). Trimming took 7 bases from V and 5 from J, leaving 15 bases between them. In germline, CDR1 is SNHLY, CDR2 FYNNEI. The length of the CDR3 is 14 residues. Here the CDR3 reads CASKRDSGENIQYF. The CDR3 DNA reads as TGTGCCAGCAAACGGGATTCAGGGGAAAACATTCAGTACTTC. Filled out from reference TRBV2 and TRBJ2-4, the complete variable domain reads EPEVTQTPSHQVTQMGQEVILRCVPISNHLYFYWYRQILGQKVEFLVSFYNNEISEKSEIFDDQFSVERPDGSNFTLKIRSTKLEDSAMYFCASKRDSGENIQYFGAGTRLSVL.

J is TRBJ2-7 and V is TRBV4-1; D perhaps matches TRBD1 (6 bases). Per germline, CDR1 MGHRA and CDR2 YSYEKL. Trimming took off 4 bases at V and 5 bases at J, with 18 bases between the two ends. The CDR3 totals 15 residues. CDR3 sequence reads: CASSLPGQRTHEQYF. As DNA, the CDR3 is TGCGCCAGCAGCCTCCCGGGACAAAGGACGCACGAGCAGTACTTC.

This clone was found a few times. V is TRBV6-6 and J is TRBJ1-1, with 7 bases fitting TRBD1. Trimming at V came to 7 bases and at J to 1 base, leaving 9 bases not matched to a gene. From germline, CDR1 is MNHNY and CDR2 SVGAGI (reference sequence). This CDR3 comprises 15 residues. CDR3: CASTLTGARNTEAFF. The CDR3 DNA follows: TGTGCCAGCACTTTAACAGGGGCGCGGAACACTGAAGCTTTCTTT.

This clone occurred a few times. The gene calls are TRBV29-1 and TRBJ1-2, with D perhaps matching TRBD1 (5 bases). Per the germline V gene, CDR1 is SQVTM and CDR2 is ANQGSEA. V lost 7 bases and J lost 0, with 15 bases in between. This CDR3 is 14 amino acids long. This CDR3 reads CSADTHQANYGYTF. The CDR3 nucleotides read TGCAGCGCGGACACCCACCAAGCTAACTATGGCTACACCTTC.